This T cell receptor beta chain was identified during a study of low-dose radiotherapy and immunotherapy resistance in tumors. The PCR that amplified TCRs ran for around 21 cycles, relying on a constant-region primer and a V-primer adapter. Using its own MiXCR run on the reads, TCRdb lists one record per CDR3 protein. The sample contains roughly 48,000 distinct CDR3 sequences, roughly 31% of which appear only once. CDR3 length equals 11 residues. From germline, CDR1 is MDHEN and CDR2 SYDVKM. With 6 bases removed from V and 10 bases from J, the gap between germline ends came to 12 bases. Time point denoted: after trial treatment. Treatment of the sample: LDRT plus nivolumab, ipilimumab, low-dose cyclophosphamide and aspirin (RACIN trial).

This chain joins TRBV28 and TRBJ2-5; maybe TRBD2 (5 bases). The sequenced sample was PBMCs, obtained after low-dose radiotherapy plus immunotherapy. The sequence derives from a male donor with rectosigmoid adenocarcinoma. The CDR3 nucleotides read TGTGCCAGCAGATCCGTCGCGGGCCAGTACTTC. Protein product: CASRSVAGQYF.